What follows are 8 T cell receptor beta chains derived from one specimen sequenced in a study of blood T cell repertoires in COVID-19. Clones were sequenced by immunoSEQ multiplex PCR, and TCRdb holds only the in-frame ones, with some missing. The repertoire holds around 100,000 clones, around 90% seen once, with about 5.7% in the top ten. The specimen sequenced was peripheral blood. The receptor set was obtained from a woman in her forties or fifties with COVID-19, enrolled during active disease.

This chain joins TRBV10-3 and TRBJ2-6, with D maybe TRBD2 (6 bases). Germline V gene lookup returns CDR1 ENHRY and CDR2 SYGVKD. V was pared by 6 bases and J by 2 bases, with 14 bases between. The CDR3 loop spans 16 amino acids. CDR3 in amino acids: CAIRGVGGTGANVLTF. As DNA, the CDR3 is TGTGCCATCAGGGGAGTGGGGGGTACTGGGGCCAACGTCCTGACTTTC.

The V and J genes are TRBV13 and TRBJ1-5; the match to TRBD1 covers 8 bases. The CDR3 totals 15 residues. The junction had 5 bases not matched to a gene; V was cut back by 5 bases and J by 2 bases. The germline gives CDR1 PRHDT, CDR2 FYEKMQ (reference sequence). CDR3: CASSRQGQGNQPQHF. The DNA for the CDR3 is TGTGCCAGCAGCCGGCAGGGACAGGGCAATCAGCCCCAGCATTTT.

The CDR3 DNA follows: TGTGCCTGGAGAGTACAGGGGAACACTGAAGCTTTCTTT. Translated: CAWRVQGNTEAFF. The rearrangement links TRBV30 to TRBJ1-1, with a possible D match to TRBD1 (6 bases). The CDR3 contains 13 residues. Germline V gives CDR1 GTSNPN, CDR2 SVGIG (reference sequence). The V gene lost 3 bases and the J gene lost 1 base, with 9 bases spanning the gap. Using reference TRBV30 and TRBJ1-1 for the parts outside the CDR3, the full variable domain is SQTIHQWPATLVQPVGSPLSLECTVEGTSNPNLYWYRQAAGRGLQLLFYSVGIGQISSEVPQNLSASRPQDRQFILSSKKLLLSDSGFYLCAWRVQGNTEAFFGQGTRLTVV.

The chain joins TRBV7-3 to TRBJ1-2, with 7 bases that match TRBD1. This CDR3 has 15 residues. Germline CDR1 reads SGHTA; CDR2 reads FQGTGA. J gave up 2 bases and V 3 bases, and 6 bases lay outside the gene matches. The CDR3 spells CASSFLGQQNYGYTF. The CDR3 nucleotides are TGTGCCAGCAGCTTCCTGGGACAGCAAAACTATGGCTACACCTTC.

V usage is TRBV30 and J usage is TRBJ2-3; D is unresolved. The CDR3 is 12 residues long. The V end was cut by 4 bases, the J end by 0 bases, with 5 bases between. CDR1 GTSNPN and CDR2 SVGIG come from the germline V gene (reference sequence). CDR3 coding DNA: TGTGCCTGGACCTCTAGCACAGATACGCAGTATTTT. Its translation is CAWTSSTDTQYF.

This chain uses TRBV3-1 (or the pseudogene TRBV3-2) with TRBJ1-1; D ambiguous. Per germline, CDR1 LGHDT and CDR2 YNNKEL (reference sequence). V was pared by 1 base and J by 1 base, with 7 bases between. The CDR3 consists of 14 residues. In DNA, the CDR3 is TGTGCCAGCAGCCAAGGGCCCCAGAACACTGAAGCTTTCTTT. This gives the protein CASSQGPQNTEAFF.

The genes are TRBV7-9 and TRBJ1-3; D call uncertain. Trimming left V 1 base short and J 2 bases short, with 6 bases between. CDR1 and CDR2 (germline): SEHNR, FQNEAQ (reference sequence). The CDR3 consists of 14 residues. This chain's CDR3 is CASSLVEPGNTIYF. CDR3 sequence (DNA): TGTGCCAGCAGCTTAGTGGAGCCTGGAAACACCATATATTTT.

For the CDR3, the DNA is TGCAGCATCTCGGGGACAGGGTCCGGCTACACCTTC. Amino acid sequence: CSISGTGSGYTF. The chain employs TRBV29-1 and TRBJ1-2; 9 bases are a match to TRBD1. The CDR3 consists of 12 residues. With V trimmed by 8 bases and J by 8 bases, 9 bases remained unmatched. The V gene's germline CDR1 is SQVTM and CDR2 ANQGSEA.